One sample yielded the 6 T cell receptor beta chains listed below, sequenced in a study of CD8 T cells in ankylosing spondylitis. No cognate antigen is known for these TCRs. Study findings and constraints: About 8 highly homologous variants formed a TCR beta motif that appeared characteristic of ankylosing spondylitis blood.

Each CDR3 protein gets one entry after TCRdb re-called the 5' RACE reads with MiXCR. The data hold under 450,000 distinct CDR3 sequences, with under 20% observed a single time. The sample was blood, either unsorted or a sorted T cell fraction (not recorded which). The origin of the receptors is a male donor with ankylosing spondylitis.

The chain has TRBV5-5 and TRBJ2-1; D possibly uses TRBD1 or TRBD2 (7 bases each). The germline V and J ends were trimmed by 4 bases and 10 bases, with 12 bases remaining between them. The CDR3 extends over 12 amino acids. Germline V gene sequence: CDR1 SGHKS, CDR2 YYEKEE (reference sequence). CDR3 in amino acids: CASSPRGGEQFF. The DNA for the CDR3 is TGTGCCAGCAGCCCCAGGGGGGGGGAGCAGTTCTTC.

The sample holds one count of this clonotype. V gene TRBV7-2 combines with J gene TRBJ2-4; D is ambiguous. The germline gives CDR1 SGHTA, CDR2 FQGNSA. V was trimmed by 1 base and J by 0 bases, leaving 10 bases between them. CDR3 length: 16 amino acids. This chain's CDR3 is CASSLEPGLAKNIQYF. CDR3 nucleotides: TGTGCCAGCAGCTTAGAACCGGGTTTAGCCAAAAACATTCAGTACTTC.

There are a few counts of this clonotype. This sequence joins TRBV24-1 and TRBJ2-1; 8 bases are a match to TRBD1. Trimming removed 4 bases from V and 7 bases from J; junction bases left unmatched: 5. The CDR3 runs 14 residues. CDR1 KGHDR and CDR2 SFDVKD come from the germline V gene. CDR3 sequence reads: CATSDPGQGNEQFF. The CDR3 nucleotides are TGTGCCACCAGTGACCCAGGACAGGGAAATGAGCAGTTCTTC.

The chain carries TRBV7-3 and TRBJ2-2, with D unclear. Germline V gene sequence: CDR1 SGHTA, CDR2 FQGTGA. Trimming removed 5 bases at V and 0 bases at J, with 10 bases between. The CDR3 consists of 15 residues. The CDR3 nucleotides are TGTGCCAGCAGCCCAGACGTATCGAACACCGGGGAGCTGTTTTTT. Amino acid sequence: CASSPDVSNTGELFF. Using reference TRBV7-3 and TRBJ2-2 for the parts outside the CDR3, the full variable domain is GAGVSQTPSNKVTEKGKYVELRCDPISGHTALYWYRQSLGQGPEFLIYFQGTGAADDSGLPNDRFFAVRPEGSVSTLKIQRTERGDSAVYLCASSPDVSNTGELFFGEGSRLTVL.

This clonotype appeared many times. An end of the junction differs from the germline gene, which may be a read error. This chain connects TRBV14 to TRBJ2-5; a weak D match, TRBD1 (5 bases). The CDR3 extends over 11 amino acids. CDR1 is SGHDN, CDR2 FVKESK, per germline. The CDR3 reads CASSLQTDRHF. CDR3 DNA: TGTGCCAGCAGCCTCCAGACAGACAGACATTTC. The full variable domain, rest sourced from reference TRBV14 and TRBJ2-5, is EAGVTQFPSHSVIEKGQTVTLRCDPISGHDNLYWYRRVMGKEIKFLLHFVKESKQDESGMPNNRFLAERTGGTYSTLKVQPAELEDSGVYFCASSLQTDRHFGPGTRLLVL.

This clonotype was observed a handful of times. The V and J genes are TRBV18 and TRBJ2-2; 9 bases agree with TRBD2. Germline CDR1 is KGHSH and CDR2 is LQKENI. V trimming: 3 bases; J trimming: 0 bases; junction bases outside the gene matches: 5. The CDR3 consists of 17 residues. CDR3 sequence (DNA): TGTGCCAGCTCACCGATTAGCGGGAGTGCGAACACCGGGGAGCTGTTTTTT. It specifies CASSPISGSANTGELFF.